The subject of this entry is one TCR beta chain. Antigen: not known. The sample comes from a study of PD-L1 blockade in urothelial cancer. Study-level background: About 85% of the roughly 30 patients comprised males who had bladder-origin urothelial cancer. T cells were recovered from blood samples at a median of roughly 150,000.

Profiling relied on immunoSEQ multiplex PCR, and the TCRdb table lists in-frame clones only, not all of them. This sample carries about 41,000 clones, about 85% of them seen once, and the ten largest clones take 2.6%. The junction had 5 bases not matched to a gene; V was cut back by 3 bases and J by 7 bases. Looked up from germline, CDR1 is SGHDT and CDR2 is YYEEEE. The CDR3 has 14 amino acids. Sample time point: peripheral blood 6 weeks after treatment start. Urothelial carcinoma in patients was locally advanced or metastatic. Study conclusions and caveats: Below-median TCR clonality that was measured in pretreatment blood predicted better survival.

This TCR was sampled from a man between 65 and 80 years old with urothelial cancer. The source material was PBMCs, sampled around atezolizumab (anti-PD-L1) treatment. The chain employs TRBV5-6 and TRBJ2-7; 12 nucleotides agree with TRBD1. The DNA for the CDR3 is TGTGCCAGCAGCTGGGACAGGGGGCGCGATGAGCAGTACTTC. It yields the protein CASSWDRGRDEQYF.